Listed below are T cell receptor beta chains from one sample, sequenced in a study of CD8+ T cells in alopecia areata. The table came from immunoSEQ multiplex PCR; TCRdb's copy has only in-frame clones and leaves some out. This table holds about 210,000 clones, approximately 67% found once. This specimen consisted of CD4+ T cells sorted from blood, obtained at week 44, from a patient treated with tofacitinib. The source of these receptors is a human donor with alopecia areata. The CDR3 runs from the conserved cysteine through the conserved F or W. Each record gives: V gene, J gene, D gene, clone size, CDR3 protein, CDR3 DNA. A D gene is named only where the DNA matches it firmly. Only part of the rows carry a size: once, few, many, or a class if the clone is expanded.

>TRBV7-2|TRBJ2-7|.|many
CASTSTGIGEQYF
TGTGCCAGCACCTCGACAGGAATTGGGGAGCAGTACTTC
>TRBV6-5|TRBJ2-7|TRBD1|.
CASSFGPGTGDEQYF
TGTGCCAGCAGTTTCGGTCCCGGGACAGGGGACGAGCAGTACTTC
>TRBV7-9|TRBJ2-7|.|few
CASSFTSYEQYF
TGTGCCAGCAGCTTTACAAGCTACGAGCAGTACTTC
>TRBV28|TRBJ1-2|TRBD1|.
CASSSPQGGNYGYTF
TGTGCCAGCAGTTCGCCACAGGGGGGAAACTATGGCTACACCTTC
>TRBV6-5|TRBJ2-7|TRBD1|once
CASHLRTGNLYEQYF
TGTGCCAGCCATCTCCGGACAGGGAATCTCTACGAGCAGTACTTC
>TRBV5-1|TRBJ2-2|.|.
CASTLLPTNTGELFF
TGCGCCAGCACCCTTCTACCCACCAACACCGGGGAGCTGTTTTTT
>TRBV7-2|TRBJ2-7|.|few
CASSLAGVVLGEQYF
TGTGCCAGCAGCTTAGCGGGGGTCGTGTTGGGCGAGCAGTACTTC
>TRBV7-2|TRBJ1-5|.|.
CASSLGVSSMQPQHF
TGTGCCAGCAGCTTAGGGGTCAGTAGTATGCAGCCCCAGCATTTT
>TRBV30|TRBJ1-5|.|.
CAWSAGSPGNQPQHF
TGTGCCTGGAGTGCGGGATCGCCGGGAAATCAGCCCCAGCATTTT
>TRBV5-1|TRBJ1-2|.|.
CASSPGLGNYGYTF
TGCGCCAGCAGCCCGGGCCTTGGCAACTATGGCTACACCTTC
>TRBV25-1|TRBJ2-7|.|.
CASSDGSSYEQYF
TGTGCCAGCAGTGATGGTAGCAGCTACGAGCAGTACTTC
>TRBV2|TRBJ1-1|.|.
CASRGQGTEAFF
TGTGCCAGCAGGGGGCAAGGAACTGAAGCTTTCTTT
>TRBV25-1|TRBJ1-2|.|.
CASSESTGYTF
TGTGCCAGCAGTGAATCTACGGGCTACACCTTC
>TRBV5-5|TRBJ1-1|.|.
CASSSGTSGNTEAFF
TGTGCCAGCAGCTCTGGAACTTCCGGGAACACTGAAGCTTTCTTT
>TRBV9|TRBJ2-3|.|.
CASSELLGTQYF
TGTGCCAGCAGCGAGCTGTTGGGTACGCAGTATTTT